This note documents a single T cell receptor (beta chain) sequence. This clone's antigen is unknown. No base-level quality is on record; no much larger clone is a single base apart. The T-cell fraction in tumor and uninvolved lung tissue was obtained from TCR sequencing using the immunoSEQ assay. The authors' analysis ran thus. For survival analysis, patients were split into high (upper tertile) and low (lower two tertiles) T-cell fraction groups and compared by log-rank test. Paired tumor versus uninvolved lung differences in T-cell fraction were tested with a signed-rank test. TCRdb mirrors the immuneACCESS table, restricted to in-frame sequences. Some clones are absent from its copies; in checked studies, under half trace to an unresolved V gene, and the reason for the others is unknown. That table is the source of V, J and clone size, and D and trimming were worked out from the DNA. The sample profile shows over 7,000 clones; roughly 80% of them were found once. About 13% of the sample comes from the top ten.

These data are taken from a study of tumor-infiltrating lymphocytes in localized non-small cell lung cancer (dated by TCRdb to the early 2020s). Turning to the overall study: The cohort included patients whose samples were collected after neoadjuvant chemotherapy, as well as both smokers and never-smokers and several histologies. Each patient contributed resected tumor tissue and uninvolved lung tissue from the same patient, described as non-adjacent to the tumor. Flow cytometry, multiplex immunofluorescence, RNA-seq, exome sequencing and proteomics were applied to the same patients as TCR sequencing, which was one of several integrated assays. The overall ICON cohort comprised under 170 surgical patients with localized non-small cell lung cancer whose tumors were resected. For around 57 patients, immunoSEQ T-cell fraction was compared between paired tumor and uninvolved lung.

What the authors observed across the whole study: TCRbeta sequencing supported higher T cell infiltration in tumors than in uninvolved lung tissue, consistent with immunofluorescence CD3 counts. No difference in TCR-derived T-cell fraction was observed between the flow cytometry-defined immunotypes IM1 (good prognosis) and IM2 (poor prognosis). Different pieces of the same tissue were used for different assays, so technical variation could not be separated from intratumor heterogeneity. Since assay coverage differed from patient to patient depending on how much tissue was available, TCR sequencing was done for only a subset of the cohort.

The first patient joined ICON in 2016, and enrollment wrapped up when the last patient was enrolled in the second half of 2018. From a subcohort of some 76 patients, fresh tumor and matched uninvolved tissue were collected for in-depth immune analyses, including TCR sequencing. DNA isolated from bulk tissue, without cell sorting, was used for TCR sequencing. This receptor was obtained from a human donor with non-small cell lung cancer. Sequences were obtained from uninvolved lung tissue not adjacent to the tumor.

The DNA sequence is as follows: TGTGCCACGGGGGGAGAGGGGGCTCAGCCCCAGCATTTT. This translates into CATGGEGAQPQHF. The receptor chain draws on TRBV19 and TRBJ1-5; TRBD1 agrees with 7 junctional bases. The CDR3, cysteine through phenylalanine, is 13 amino acids long. Only the CDR3 DNA stays, 39 bases, in frame from base 1. CDR1 and CDR2 are read off the germline V gene (reference sequence) as LNHDA and SQIVND. The junction shows trimming of 10 bases on V and 6 bases on J, and the gene matches do not reach 9 bases of it. The CDR3 plus the reference TRBV19 and TRBJ1-5 genes for the other parts give the full variable domain: DGGITQSPKYLFRKEGQNVTLSCEQNLNHDAMYWYRQDPGQGLRLIYYSQIVNDFQKGDIAEGYSVSREKKESFPLTVTSAQKNPTAFYLCATGGEGAQPQHFGDGTRLSIL.